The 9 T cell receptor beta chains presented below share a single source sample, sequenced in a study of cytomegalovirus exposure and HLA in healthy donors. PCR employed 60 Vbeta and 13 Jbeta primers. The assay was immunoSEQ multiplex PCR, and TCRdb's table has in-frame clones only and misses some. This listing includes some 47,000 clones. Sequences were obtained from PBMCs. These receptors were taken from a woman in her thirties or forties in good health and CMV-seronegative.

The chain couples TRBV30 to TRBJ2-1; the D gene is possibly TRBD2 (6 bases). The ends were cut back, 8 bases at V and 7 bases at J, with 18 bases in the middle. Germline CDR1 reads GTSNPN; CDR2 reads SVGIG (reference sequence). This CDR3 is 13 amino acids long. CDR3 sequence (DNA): TGTGCCACCACCGGAGGGGCTTGGAATGAGCAGTTCTTC. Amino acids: CATTGGAWNEQFF.

The CDR3 DNA is TGTGCCAGCAGCTGGACCCGGGACAGGGCCTACGAGCAGTACTTC. Its protein is CASSWTRDRAYEQYF. J is TRBJ2-7 and V is TRBV7-9, with TRBD1 matching over 9 bases. The CDR3 totals 15 residues. V dropped 4 bases and J dropped 2; count of bases not matched to a gene: 6. From germline, CDR1 is SEHNR and CDR2 FQNEAQ (reference sequence).

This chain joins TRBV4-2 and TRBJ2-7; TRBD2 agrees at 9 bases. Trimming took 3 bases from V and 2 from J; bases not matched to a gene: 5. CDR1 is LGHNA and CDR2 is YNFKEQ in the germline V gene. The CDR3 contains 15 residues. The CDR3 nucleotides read TGTGCCAGCAGCCACGGGCGGGGGGGGGCCTACGAGCAGTACTTC. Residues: CASSHGRGGAYEQYF.

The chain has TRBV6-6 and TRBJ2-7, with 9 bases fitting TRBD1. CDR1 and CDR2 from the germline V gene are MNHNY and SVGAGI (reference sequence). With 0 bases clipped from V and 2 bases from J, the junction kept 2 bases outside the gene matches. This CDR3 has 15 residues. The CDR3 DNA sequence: TGTGCCAGCAGTTACTCGGGGACAGGGCCCTACGAGCAGTACTTC. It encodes CASSYSGTGPYEQYF.

CDR3 amino acids: CASSLYRQELFF. The CDR3 DNA sequence: TGTGCCAGCAGCCTTTACAGACAGGAGCTGTTTTTT. This chain links TRBV5-8 with TRBJ2-2; D call uncertain. The CDR3 sequence is 12 residues long. V was pared by 4 bases and J by 10 bases, with 11 bases between. The germline V gene has CDR1 SGHTS and CDR2 YDEGEE.

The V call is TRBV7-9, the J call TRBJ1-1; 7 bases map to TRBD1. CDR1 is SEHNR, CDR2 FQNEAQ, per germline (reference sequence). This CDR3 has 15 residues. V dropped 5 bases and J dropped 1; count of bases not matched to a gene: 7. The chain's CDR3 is CASSPGQLRNTEAFF. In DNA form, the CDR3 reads TGTGCCAGCAGCCCGGGACAGCTAAGGAACACTGAAGCTTTCTTT. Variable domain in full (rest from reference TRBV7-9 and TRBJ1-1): DTGVSQNPRHKITKRGQNVTFRCDPISEHNRLYWYRQTLGQGPEFLTYFQNEAQLEKSRLLSDRFSAERPKGSFSTLEIQRTEQGDSAMYLCASSPGQLRNTEAFFGQGTRLTVV.

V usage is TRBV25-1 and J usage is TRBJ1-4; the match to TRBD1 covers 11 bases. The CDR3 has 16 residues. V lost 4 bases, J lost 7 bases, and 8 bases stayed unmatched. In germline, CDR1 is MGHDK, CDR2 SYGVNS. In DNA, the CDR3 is TGTGCCAGCAGTGTTACCGGGACAGGGGGTCCTGAAAAACTGTTTTTT. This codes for CASSVTGTGGPEKLFF.

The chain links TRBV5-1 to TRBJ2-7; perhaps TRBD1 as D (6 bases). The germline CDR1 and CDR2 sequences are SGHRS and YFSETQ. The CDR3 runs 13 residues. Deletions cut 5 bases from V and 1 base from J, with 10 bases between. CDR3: CASSLGQSYEQYF. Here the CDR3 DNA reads TGCGCCAGCAGTTTAGGACAGTCCTACGAGCAGTACTTC.

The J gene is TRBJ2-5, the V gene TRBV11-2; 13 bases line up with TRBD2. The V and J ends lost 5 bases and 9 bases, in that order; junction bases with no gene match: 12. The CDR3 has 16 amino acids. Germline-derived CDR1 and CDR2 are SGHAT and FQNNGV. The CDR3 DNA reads TGTGCCAGCAGCCCTTCCGGGACTAGCGGGACCGCGGCCCAGTACTTC. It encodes CASSPSGTSGTAAQYF.